This TCR beta chain was obtained from a study of CD8 T cells in ankylosing spondylitis. Study-wide results and caveats: Before this, some motif variants had been reported in reactive arthritis synovial fluid and blood.

Remarks on this clonotype: The antigen is undetermined.

TCRdb independently ran MiXCR on the 5' RACE reads; one entry per CDR3 protein. The sample yields about 240,000 distinct CDR3 sequences, about 10% seen once. Germline lookup yields CDR1 MGHRA and CDR2 YSYEKL. With 0 bases removed from V and 1 base from J, the gap between germline ends came to 15 bases. The CDR3 has 17 residues. Material for sequencing was blood, either unsorted or a sorted T cell fraction (not recorded which). The chain joins TRBV4-1 to TRBJ1-1; D may be TRBD1 (6 bases). The origin of this receptor is a male donor with ankylosing spondylitis or in good health (not recorded which). The CDR3 loop reads CASSQDTGWGQNTEAFF. The CDR3 DNA reads as TGCGCCAGCAGCCAAGATACCGGGTGGGGACAGAACACTGAAGCTTTCTTT.